The subject of this entry is one T cell receptor (beta chain). Its antigen is not known. The record originates from a study of blood T cells in healthy people across ages. The use of a sample-barcoded 5' primer and a J-beta primer mix characterized a second PCR of roughly 6 to 12 cycles. Through a template-switch adaptor with 12 random nucleotides, each cDNA molecule received a tag. One entry per CDR3 protein results from TCRdb running MiXCR on the 5' RACE reads. The sample records hundreds of thousands of distinct CDR3 sequences, about 59% being singletons. Study-level findings and limits: While age rose, TCR beta diversity per million T cells dropped in a roughly linear way. Both naive CD4+ cell counts and diversity were greater in long-lived donors than in aged donors. The unsorted PBMCs prevented any conclusive comparison of naive versus antigen-experienced cells.

Trimming cost V 0 bases and J 9 bases; bases outside gene matches: 11. Germline assignment: CDR1 LGHDT and CDR2 YNNKEL (reference sequence). CDR3 size: 17 residues. The sequence derives from a man younger than 45 in good health. The chain links TRBV3-1 to TRBJ2-1; TRBD2 agrees at 10 bases. Sequenced input: blood. In DNA, the CDR3 is TGTGCCAGCAGCCAAGATGGAAGTAGCGGGGGGCTTCGTGAGCAGTTCTTC. It encodes CASSQDGSSGGLREQFF.